The 18 T cell receptor beta chains below all came from one sample that was sequenced in a study of T cells in Graves' hyperthyroidism and ophthalmopathy. RNA transcripts served as the template for amplifying TCR beta CDR3 regions. A first-round RT-PCR of the TCR CDR3 used the HTBI primer set. TCRdb re-called the multiplex PCR reads through MiXCR, storing one row per CDR3 protein. The table records fewer than 400,000 distinct CDR3 sequences, 15% to 20% of them present only once. The sample consisted of blood. These receptors all stem from a man aged 25 to 40 with Graves' hyperthyroidism.

The chain couples TRBV18 to TRBJ1-5, with D possibly being TRBD1 (6 bases). Germline CDR1 is KGHSH and CDR2 is LQKENI. The CDR3 is made up of 15 amino acids. The ends were cut back, 2 bases at V and 6 bases at J, with 14 bases in the middle. CDR3: CASSPGQSVSQPQHF. CDR3 DNA: TGTGCCAGCTCACCAGGACAGTCAGTTAGTCAGCCCCAGCATTTT.

Details on this clonotype: Possible read error: a much larger clone is one base away. V is TRBV11-3 and J is TRBJ2-1; no firm D call. V was trimmed by 3 bases and J by 13 bases, leaving 16 bases between them. CDR1 and CDR2 from the germline V gene are SGHNT and YENEEA. This CDR3 contains 13 residues. The CDR3, as DNA: TGTGCCAGCAGCTTTACGGCGGAAGAGACCCAGTTCTTC. Protein product: CASSFTAEETQFF.

In the case of this clonotype: A junction boundary mismatches the germline segment, possibly from a read error. The chain joins TRBV2 to TRBJ2-7, with a tentative D call TRBD2 (6 bases). The germline CDR1 and CDR2 sequences are SNHLY and FYNNEI. The CDR3 loop spans 17 amino acids. The chain's CDR3 is CASSPKGPGADSYEQYF. The CDR3 nucleotides read TGCGCCAGCAGCCCCAAGGGACCGGGAGCCGATAGTTACGAGCAGTACTTC.

The gene calls are TRBV4-1 and TRBJ1-2; the D is unclear. The CDR3 sequence is 15 residues long. Germline V gene sequence: CDR1 MGHRA, CDR2 YSYEKL. The germline V and J ends were trimmed by 0 bases and 4 bases, with 12 bases remaining between them. CDR3 nucleotides: TGCGCCAGCAGCCAAGATGAGGTCAGGATCTATGGCTACACCTTC. This sequence encodes CASSQDEVRIYGYTF.

The chain carries TRBV19 and TRBJ2-1; 7 nucleotides line up with TRBD1. The CDR3 runs 14 residues. Germline V gene data show CDR1 as LNHDA and CDR2 as SQIVND (reference sequence). The V segment lost 3 bases and the J segment 8 bases; nucleotides outside the gene matches: 7. The CDR3, as DNA: TGTGCCAGTAGTATGGGGAAGGGGGCGCATGAGCAGTTCTTC. It translates to CASSMGKGAHEQFF.

The chain links TRBV7-3 to TRBJ2-1; no firm D call. Trimming took 4 bases from V and 5 from J, leaving 9 bases between them. This CDR3 is 13 amino acids long. Germline CDR1 reads SGHTA; CDR2 reads FQGTGA. For the CDR3, the DNA is TGTGCCAGCAGCTCCGGACCTAACAATGAGCAGTTCTTC. This sequence encodes CASSSGPNNEQFF.

In its sample, this clonotype was seen many times. The CDR3 DNA reads TGCAGTGCCACGGACAGACCTTCCTACGAGCAGTACTTC. Amino acids: CSATDRPSYEQYF. This chain links TRBV20-1 with TRBJ2-7; D is possibly TRBD1 (6 bases). CDR3 length equals 13 residues. Per germline, CDR1 DFQATT and CDR2 SNEGSKA (reference sequence). V was shortened by 6 bases and J by 1 base, with 13 bases between the two germline ends.

The chain carries TRBV20-1 and TRBJ1-1, with 7 nucleotides matching TRBD1. CDR3 length: 13 amino acids. Germline V gives CDR1 DFQATT, CDR2 SNEGSKA (reference sequence). This CDR3 is CGGRTGAYSEAFF. The DNA of the CDR3 is TGCGGGGGTAGAACAGGGGCCTATTCTGAAGCTTTCTTT.

There are a few counts of this clonotype. V gene TRBV12-3 or TRBV12-4 combines with J gene TRBJ2-5; TRBD1 aligns across 9 bases. The V gene end was trimmed by 3 bases and the J gene end by 1 base; junction bases not matched to a gene: 6. CDR3 length equals 16 residues. The CDR3 is CASSFGYRGPQETQYF. CDR3 coding DNA: TGTGCCAGCAGTTTTGGTTACAGGGGGCCCCAAGAGACCCAGTACTTC.

This clonotype has a count of ten or more. This chain uses TRBV13 with TRBJ2-7; 7 nucleotides align to TRBD2. This CDR3 spans 15 amino acids. J gave up 6 bases and V 1 base, and 9 bases lay outside the gene matches. Germline CDR1 PRHDT, CDR2 FYEKMQ (reference sequence). The CDR3 nucleotides read TGTGCCAGCAGCTTAGAGGGCTACTCGGGGGGCGAGCAGTACTTC. Its protein product is CASSLEGYSGGEQYF.

V gene TRBV5-6 combines with J gene TRBJ1-1, with 8 bases lining up with TRBD1. The germline CDR1 and CDR2 sequences are SGHDT and YYEEEE. V dropped 3 bases and J dropped 3; count of bases not matched to a gene: 4. This CDR3 contains 14 residues. CDR3 protein: CASSSDRGYTEAFF. CDR3 nucleotide sequence: TGTGCCAGCAGCTCCGACAGGGGATACACTGAAGCTTTCTTT.

This clonotype was observed a handful of times. This rearrangement joins TRBV6-1 to TRBJ2-6; D ambiguous. The V gene's germline CDR1 is MNHNS and CDR2 SASEGT. This CDR3 has 16 residues. Trimming took off 5 bases at V and 2 bases at J, with 13 bases between the two ends. The CDR3 protein is CASSLDGLTGANVLTF. The CDR3 nucleotides read TGTGCCAGCAGTCTGGACGGATTAACTGGGGCCAACGTCCTGACTTTC.

This clonotype has ten or more counts. This chain links TRBV6-1 with TRBJ2-5; perhaps TRBD1 as D (6 bases). CDR3 length equals 16 residues. Germline V lookup: CDR1 MNHNS, CDR2 SASEGT. V gave up 5 bases and J gave up 0 bases, with 16 bases separating them. CDR3 in amino acids: CASSYSAGVYQETQYF. CDR3 DNA sequence: TGTGCCAGCAGTTATAGTGCAGGGGTTTACCAAGAGACCCAGTACTTC.

This clonotype was seen ten or more times. The rearrangement joins TRBV2 to TRBJ2-2; 10 bases align to TRBD1. V was pared by 9 bases and J by 4 bases, with 8 bases of the junction left unmatched. The CDR3 is 15 amino acids. Germline lookup yields CDR1 SNHLY and CDR2 FYNNEI. This CDR3 reads CASRPGQGFTGELFF. The CDR3 nucleotides read TGTGCCAGTAGACCGGGACAGGGGTTCACCGGGGAGCTGTTTTTT. The full variable domain, in which reference TRBV2 and TRBJ2-2 provide the parts outside the CDR3, is EPEVTQTPSHQVTQMGQEVILRCVPISNHLYFYWYRQILGQKVEFLVSFYNNEISEKSEIFDDQFSVERPDGSNFTLKIRSTKLEDSAMYFCASRPGQGFTGELFFGEGSRLTVL.

The CDR3 loop is CASRLDRPYEQYF. The CDR3 DNA is TGTGCCAGCAGACTCGACAGGCCTTACGAGCAGTACTTC. This rearrangement joins TRBV6-1 to TRBJ2-7; D may be TRBD1 (6 bases). The CDR3 length is 13 residues. Looked up from germline, CDR1 is MNHNS and CDR2 is SASEGT. Trimming removed 6 bases at V and 4 bases at J, with 13 bases between.

Many counts were recorded for this clonotype. The chain couples TRBV11-2 to TRBJ2-2; perhaps TRBD2 as D (5 bases). The CDR3 totals 17 residues. CDR1 is SGHAT, CDR2 FQNNGV, per germline. With 3 bases removed from V and 0 bases from J, the gap between germline ends came to 14 bases. This CDR3 is CASSLGTWETNTGELFF. The CDR3 DNA sequence: TGTGCCAGCAGCTTGGGAACATGGGAGACGAACACCGGGGAGCTGTTTTTT.

This clonotype has ten or more counts. The chain is built from TRBV12-3 or TRBV12-4 and TRBJ2-4; a possible D gene is TRBD2 (6 bases). Trimming cost V 3 bases and J 6 bases, with 12 bases left between them. CDR3 size: 14 residues. CDR3 loop: CASSLGPGGNIQYF. CDR3 nucleotide sequence: TGTGCCAGCAGTTTGGGACCCGGGGGAAACATTCAGTACTTC.

This clonotype came up many times. This CDR3 is CASSLGYRRMSYEQYF. CDR3 nucleotides: TGTGCCAGCAGCCTCGGATACCGACGGATGTCCTACGAGCAGTACTTC. This chain links TRBV2 with TRBJ2-7; D not resolved. Germline CDR1 SNHLY, CDR2 FYNNEI. Deletions cut 6 bases from V and 1 base from J, with 19 bases between. CDR3 length equals 16 residues.